This TCR beta chain was sequenced during a study of cytomegalovirus exposure and HLA in healthy donors. A remark on this clone: Antigen specificity is unknown.

Primers: 60 Vbeta forward and 13 Jbeta reverse. Some clones are missing from TCRdb's copy, which holds only in-frame ones; the method was immunoSEQ multiplex PCR. This sample contains about 170,000 clones. Germline lookup yields CDR1 SGHTA and CDR2 FQGNSA. The CDR3 spans 17 residues. V was pared by 5 bases and J by 8 bases, with 27 bases between. Whole-study findings and limits: According to an earlier analysis, most TCR beta V segments yielded productive rearrangements about 90% or about 30% of the time. With DRB1 most and HLA-C fewest, TCR association rates differed between HLA loci in a later analysis.

The chain joins TRBV7-2 to TRBJ1-2; D might be TRBD1 (5 bases). The sequencing input was PBMCs. The clonotype comes from a woman aged 55-75 years in good health and CMV-seronegative. The CDR3: CASSLGDSRTLFNGYTF. The CDR3 region has the DNA TGTGCCAGCAGCCTAGGGGACTCCAGGACCCTCTTTAACGGCTACACCTTC.